This passage covers 11 T cell receptor beta chains from one sample sequenced in a study of patients and donors after allogeneic stem cell transplantation. MiXCR was run by TCRdb on the RT-PCR reads, yielding one entry per CDR3 protein. The profile covers roughly 140,000 distinct CDR3 sequences, with 37% appearing a single time and 40% to 55% taken by the ten largest. Input material: blood, either unsorted or a sorted T cell fraction (not recorded which). All receptors derive from a human donor who was either an allogeneic HSCT recipient or a stem cell or donor lymphocyte infusion donor (not recorded which). It is not recorded whose cells these are; they may come from a transplant donor.

The chain employs TRBV5-1 and TRBJ1-2; D remains unclear. V was shortened by 5 bases and J by 4 bases, with 12 bases between the two germline ends. This CDR3 is 13 amino acids long. Germline V lookup: CDR1 SGHRS, CDR2 YFSETQ. The CDR3 spells CASSNGGPYGYTF. The CDR3 bases are TGCGCCAGCAGTAACGGCGGACCCTATGGCTACACCTTC.

The genes are TRBV4-2 and TRBJ2-3, with TRBD1 identical over 9 bases. Germline CDR1 reads LGHNA; CDR2 reads YNFKEQ. J gave up 2 bases and V 3 bases, and 9 bases lay outside the gene matches. The CDR3 spans 17 residues. The CDR3 DNA reads TGTGCCAGCAGCCACCCGCTCGGACAGGGGTCCACAGATACGCAGTATTTT. Translated, it gives CASSHPLGQGSTDTQYF.

This sequence joins TRBV6-6 and TRBJ1-6; possible D gene TRBD1, 5 bases. Germline CDR1 MNHNY, CDR2 SVGAGI (reference sequence). With 6 bases removed from V and 4 bases from J, the gap between germline ends came to 10 bases. There are 14 residues in the CDR3. The CDR3 protein is CASSPDSYNSPLHF. The DNA for the CDR3 is TGTGCCAGCAGCCCCGACAGTTATAATTCACCCCTCCACTTT.

This chain links TRBV7-2 with TRBJ1-2, with TRBD1 identical over 7 bases. CDR1 SGHTA and CDR2 FQGNSA come from the germline V gene. This CDR3 has 16 residues. V was pared by 1 base and J by 4 bases, with 9 bases of the junction left unmatched. The CDR3 sequence: CASSLVATGQVYGYTF. DNA for the CDR3: TGTGCCAGCAGCTTAGTGGCGACAGGGCAAGTCTATGGCTACACCTTC.

Worth noting for this clonotype: Germline and junction disagree at one end, which may indicate a read error. V and J are TRBV7-7 and TRBJ2-1, with D possibly TRBD1 on 8 matching bases. Germline lookup yields CDR1 SSHAT and CDR2 FNYEAQ (reference sequence). The CDR3 spans 16 residues. The CDR3 DNA reads TGTGCTAGCAGCCCACAGGGGGGGCCCTCCTACAATGAGCAGTTCTTC. Encoded protein: CASSPQGGPSYNEQFF. The variable domain in full, completed from reference TRBV7-7 and TRBJ2-1, reads GAGVSQSPRYKVTKRGQDVTLRCDPISSHATLYWYQQALGQGPEFLTYFNYEAQPDKSGLPSDRFSAERPEGSISTLTIQRTEQRDSAMYRCASSPQGGPSYNEQFFGPGTRLTVL.

This clonotype was counted a few times. The chain joins TRBV6-6 to TRBJ1-2; 7 nucleotides match TRBD1. CDR3 length equals 11 residues. Germline trimming cut 7 bases from V and 13 bases from J; bases unmatched to any gene: 9. Per the germline V gene, CDR1 is MNHNY and CDR2 is SVGAGI (reference sequence). This CDR3 is CASTYDRECTF. Written as DNA, the CDR3 is TGTGCCAGCACCTATGACAGGGAATGCACCTTC.

This chain links TRBV4-1 with TRBJ2-1, with D unclear. V was trimmed by 0 bases and J by 0 bases, leaving 9 bases between them. Per germline, CDR1 MGHRA and CDR2 YSYEKL. This CDR3 comprises 16 residues. CDR3 region: CASSQDDGSSYNEQFF. The CDR3 DNA reads as TGCGCCAGCAGCCAAGATGACGGTAGCTCCTACAATGAGCAGTTCTTC.

The chain joins TRBV6-5 to TRBJ1-2; D not resolved. Trimming shortened V by 0 bases and J by 4 bases, and 15 bases separated the two germline ends. CDR1 and CDR2 (germline): MNHEY, SVGAGI. There are 16 residues in the CDR3. CDR3 in DNA: TGTGCCAGCAGTTACTCAGGGCCCCTGTACGTCTATGGCTACACCTTC. Amino acids: CASSYSGPLYVYGYTF.

There are a few counts of this clonotype. The chain uses TRBV12-3 or TRBV12-4 and TRBJ1-5, with D tentatively TRBD1 (5 bases). This CDR3 region has 12 residues. The V gene lost 11 bases and the J gene lost 0 bases, with 8 bases spanning the gap. The CDR3 sequence is CAWGYSNQPQHF. The CDR3, as DNA: TGTGCCTGGGGGTATAGCAATCAGCCCCAGCATTTT.

This clonotype was counted a few times. The rearrangement uses TRBV15 and TRBJ2-1; D uncertain. The length of the CDR3 is 11 residues. Trimming left V 5 bases short and J 9 bases short, with 8 bases between. Germline CDR1 LNHNV, CDR2 YYDKDF (reference sequence). CDR3 DNA sequence: TGTGCCACCAGCTTGGTTAGTGAGCAGTTCTTC. It yields the protein CATSLVSEQFF.

This clonotype turned up a few times. The chain couples TRBV5-1 to TRBJ2-2; no clear D. CDR3 length: 15 residues. Germline V gene lookup returns CDR1 SGHRS and CDR2 YFSETQ. Between the trimmed V and J ends, which lost 4 bases and 2 bases, there was a span of 12 bases. As DNA, the CDR3 is TGCGCCAGCAGCCCTAGTTTCCCCAACACCGGGGAGCTGTTTTTT. Residues: CASSPSFPNTGELFF.